This TCR beta chain originates from a study of T cells in Graves' hyperthyroidism and ophthalmopathy. Study results and limitations: Most thyroid clonotypes expanded above 0.001 appeared in blood too.

V lost 1 base, J lost 0 bases, and 12 bases lay in between. The CDR3 is 16 amino acids. CDR1 and CDR2 (germline): MNHEY, SMNVEV (reference sequence). Every diagnosis used clinical symptoms, serum thyroxine and TRAb, thyroid ultrasound and orbital computed tomography. This clonotype was seen at least ten times. Its specificity is unknown. TCR beta CDR3 sequences were amplified from RNA transcripts. HTBI primers drove first-round RT-PCR of the TCR CDR3. Each CDR3 protein is one row after TCRdb ran MiXCR on the multiplex PCR reads. The sample lists approximately 600,000 distinct CDR3 sequences; roughly 14% were seen once.

V gene TRBV27 combines with J gene TRBJ1-1; unclear D gene. Specimen: blood. The TCR comes from a middle-aged woman with Graves' ophthalmopathy. CDR3 in DNA: TGTGCCAGCAGTTTATTCTCCGACGGCATGAACACTGAAGCTTTCTTT. It yields the protein CASSLFSDGMNTEAFF.